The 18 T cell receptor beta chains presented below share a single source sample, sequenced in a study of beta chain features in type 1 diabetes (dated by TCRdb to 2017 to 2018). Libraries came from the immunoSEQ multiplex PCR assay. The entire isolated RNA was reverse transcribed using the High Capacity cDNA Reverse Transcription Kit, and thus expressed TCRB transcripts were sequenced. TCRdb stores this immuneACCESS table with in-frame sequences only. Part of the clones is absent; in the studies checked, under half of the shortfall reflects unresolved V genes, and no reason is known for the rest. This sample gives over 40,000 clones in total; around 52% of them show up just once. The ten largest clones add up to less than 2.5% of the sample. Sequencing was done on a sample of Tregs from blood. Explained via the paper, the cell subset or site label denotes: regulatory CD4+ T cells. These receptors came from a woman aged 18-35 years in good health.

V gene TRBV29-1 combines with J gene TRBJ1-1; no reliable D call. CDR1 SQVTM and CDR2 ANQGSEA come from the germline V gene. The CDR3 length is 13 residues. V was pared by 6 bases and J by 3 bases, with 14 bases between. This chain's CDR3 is CSVRWGGDTEAFF. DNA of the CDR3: TGCAGCGTCCGGTGGGGAGGTGACACTGAAGCTTTCTTT.

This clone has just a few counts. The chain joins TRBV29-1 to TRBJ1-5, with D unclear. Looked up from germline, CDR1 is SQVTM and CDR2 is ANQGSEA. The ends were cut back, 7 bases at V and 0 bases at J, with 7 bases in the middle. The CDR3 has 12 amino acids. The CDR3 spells CSASDSNQPQHF. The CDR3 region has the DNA TGCAGCGCATCAGATAGCAATCAGCCCCAGCATTTT.

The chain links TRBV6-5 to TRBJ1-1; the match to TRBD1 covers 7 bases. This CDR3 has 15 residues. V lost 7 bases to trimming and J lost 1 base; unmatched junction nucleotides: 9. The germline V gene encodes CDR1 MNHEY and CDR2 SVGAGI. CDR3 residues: CASIKPGQKNTEAFF. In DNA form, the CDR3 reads TGTGCCAGCATAAAGCCGGGACAGAAGAACACTGAAGCTTTCTTT.

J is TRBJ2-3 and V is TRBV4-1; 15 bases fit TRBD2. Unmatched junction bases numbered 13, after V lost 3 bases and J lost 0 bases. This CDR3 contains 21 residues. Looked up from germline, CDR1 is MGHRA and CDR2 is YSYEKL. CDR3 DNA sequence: TGCGCCAGCAGCCAGGCTCAGGGGGGACTAGCGGGAGGTACTAGCACAGATACGCAGTATTTT. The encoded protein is CASSQAQGGLAGGTSTDTQYF.

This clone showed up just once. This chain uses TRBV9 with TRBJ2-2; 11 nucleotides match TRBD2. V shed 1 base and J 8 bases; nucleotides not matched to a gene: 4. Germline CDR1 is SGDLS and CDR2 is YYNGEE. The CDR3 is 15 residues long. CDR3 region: CASSVTSGSGGELFF. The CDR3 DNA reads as TGTGCCAGCAGCGTAACTAGCGGGAGCGGTGGGGAGCTGTTTTTT.

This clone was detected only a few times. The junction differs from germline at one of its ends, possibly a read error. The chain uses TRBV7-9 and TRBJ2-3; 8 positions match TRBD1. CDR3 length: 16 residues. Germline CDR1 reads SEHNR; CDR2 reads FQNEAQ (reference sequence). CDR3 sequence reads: CASSTTRQGLWDTQYF. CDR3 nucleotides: TGCGCCAGCAGCACAACACGACAGGGGCTGTGGGATACGCAGTATTTT.

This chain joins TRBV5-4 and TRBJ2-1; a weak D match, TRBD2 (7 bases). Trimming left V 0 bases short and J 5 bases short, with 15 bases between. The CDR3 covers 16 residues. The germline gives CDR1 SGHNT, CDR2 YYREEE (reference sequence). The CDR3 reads CASSLEGGGPNNEQFF. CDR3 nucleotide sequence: TGTGCCAGCAGCTTGGAGGGGGGAGGGCCCAACAATGAGCAGTTCTTC.

CDR3 nucleotides: TGTGCCTGGAGCTCACAGCCTACAGGGAAGGGGAATGAGCAGTTCTTC. Encoded protein: CAWSSQPTGKGNEQFF. The chain employs TRBV30 and TRBJ2-1, with D maybe TRBD1 (6 bases). Per germline, CDR1 GTSNPN and CDR2 SVGIG (reference sequence). The CDR3 loop spans 16 amino acids. Between the trimmed V and J ends, which lost 3 bases and 7 bases, there was a span of 22 bases.

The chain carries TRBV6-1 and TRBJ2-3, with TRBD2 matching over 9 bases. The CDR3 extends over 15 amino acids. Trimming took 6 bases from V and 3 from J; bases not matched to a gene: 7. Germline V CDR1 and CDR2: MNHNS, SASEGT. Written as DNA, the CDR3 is TGTGCCAGCAGGTACGCGGGAGGGCCAACAGATACGCAGTATTTT. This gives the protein CASRYAGGPTDTQYF.

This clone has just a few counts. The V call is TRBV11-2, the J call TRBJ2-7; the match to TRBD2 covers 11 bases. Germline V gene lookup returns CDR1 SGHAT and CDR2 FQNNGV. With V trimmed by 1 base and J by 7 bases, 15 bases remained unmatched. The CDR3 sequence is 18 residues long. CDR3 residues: CASSLAEGASGRRREQYF. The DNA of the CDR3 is TGTGCCAGCAGCTTAGCGGAAGGGGCTAGCGGGAGGCGGCGGGAGCAGTACTTC.

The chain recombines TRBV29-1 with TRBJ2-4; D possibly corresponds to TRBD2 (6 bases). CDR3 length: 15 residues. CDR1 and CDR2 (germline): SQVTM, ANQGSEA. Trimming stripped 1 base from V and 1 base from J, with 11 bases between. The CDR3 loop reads CSVEAGEAAKNIQYF. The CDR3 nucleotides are TGCAGCGTTGAAGCGGGAGAGGCGGCCAAAAACATTCAGTACTTC.

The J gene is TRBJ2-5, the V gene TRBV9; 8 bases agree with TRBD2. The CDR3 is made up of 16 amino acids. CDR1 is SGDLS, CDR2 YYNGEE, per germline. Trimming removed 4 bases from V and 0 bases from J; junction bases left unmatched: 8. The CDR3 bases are TGTGCCAGCAGCCGGACGGCTAGCGGGTACCAAGAGACCCAGTACTTC. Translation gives CASSRTASGYQETQYF.

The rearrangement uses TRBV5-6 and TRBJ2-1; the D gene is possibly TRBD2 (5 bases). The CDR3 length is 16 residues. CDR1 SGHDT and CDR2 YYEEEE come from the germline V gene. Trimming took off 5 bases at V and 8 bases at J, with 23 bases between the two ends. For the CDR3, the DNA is TGTGCCAGCAGTCTACAAACCGGACTCCCATCACATGAGCAGTTCTTC. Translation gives CASSLQTGLPSHEQFF.

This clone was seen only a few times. CDR3 amino acids: CAIRPFGGQGSSGANVLTF. CDR3 DNA: TGTGCCATCAGACCCTTCGGGGGACAGGGCTCTTCTGGGGCCAACGTCCTGACTTTC. V and J are TRBV10-3 and TRBJ2-6; TRBD1 matches at 9 bases. This CDR3 is 19 amino acids long. V lost 6 bases and J lost 1; bases outside the gene matches: 13. Looked up from germline, CDR1 is ENHRY and CDR2 is SYGVKD.

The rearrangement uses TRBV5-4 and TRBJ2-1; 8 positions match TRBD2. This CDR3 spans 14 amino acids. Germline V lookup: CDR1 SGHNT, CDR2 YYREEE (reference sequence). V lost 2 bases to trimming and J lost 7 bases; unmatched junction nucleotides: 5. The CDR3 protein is CASSLAGVGNEQFF. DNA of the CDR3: TGTGCCAGCAGCTTAGCGGGAGTGGGAAATGAGCAGTTCTTC.

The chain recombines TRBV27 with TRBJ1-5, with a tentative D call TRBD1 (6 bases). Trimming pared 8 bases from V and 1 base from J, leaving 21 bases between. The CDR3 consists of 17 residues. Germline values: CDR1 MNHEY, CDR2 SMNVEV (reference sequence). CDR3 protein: CASGRRSGESSNQPQHF. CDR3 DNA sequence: TGTGCCAGCGGAAGACGCTCAGGGGAGTCGAGCAATCAGCCCCAGCATTTT.

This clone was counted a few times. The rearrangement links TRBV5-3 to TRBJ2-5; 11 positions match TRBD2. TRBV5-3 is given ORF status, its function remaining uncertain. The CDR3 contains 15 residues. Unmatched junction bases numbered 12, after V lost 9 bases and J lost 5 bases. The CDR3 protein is CATMTSGIAGETQYF. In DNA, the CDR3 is TGTGCCACGATGACTAGCGGGATTGCGGGGGAGACCCAGTACTTC.

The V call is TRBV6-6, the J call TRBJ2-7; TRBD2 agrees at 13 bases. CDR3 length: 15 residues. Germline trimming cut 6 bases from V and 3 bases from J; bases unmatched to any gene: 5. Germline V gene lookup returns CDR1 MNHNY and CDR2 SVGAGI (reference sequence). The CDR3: CASSLGTSGIYEQYF. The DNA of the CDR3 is TGTGCCAGCAGCCTTGGGACTAGCGGGATCTACGAGCAGTACTTC.